The present T cell receptor (beta chain) was sequenced within a study of cytomegalovirus exposure and HLA in healthy donors. The study, taken as a whole, reports: A few chains tied to CMV proved CMV antigen-specific in vitro. Altogether, 160 or so TCR beta chains were recorded as cytomegalovirus-associated. It was likely that a cluster of highly shared sequence variants was a sequencing artifact.

The CDR3 covers 16 residues. The V and J ends lost 5 bases and 6 bases, in that order; junction bases with no gene match: 10. Germline assignment: CDR1 SGHAT and CDR2 FQNNGV. On this clone: Its antigen remains unidentified.

Use of 60 Vbeta and 13 Jbeta primers characterized the PCR. Authors' methods: An analysis that came later counted approximately 76 million unique TCR beta chains, around 12 million shared. Some clones are missing from TCRdb's copy, which holds only in-frame ones; the method was immunoSEQ multiplex PCR. V and J calls and clone size are as listed in that table; D and trimming were resolved from the DNA. This sample has 60,000 to 75,000 clones, with roughly 66% found just once. The clonotype comes from a woman aged 45 to 65 in good health and CMV-seronegative. The sequenced material came from PBMCs. This chain joins TRBV11-2 and TRBJ2-7, with 13 bases aligning to TRBD2. CDR3 sequence (DNA): TGTGCCAGCAGCCCCCGGACTAGCGGGAGTAAATCCGAGCAGTACTTC. Protein product: CASSPRTSGSKSEQYF. Variable domain in full (rest from reference TRBV11-2 and TRBJ2-7): EAGVAQSPRYKIIEKRQSVAFWCNPISGHATLYWYQQILGQGPKLLIQFQNNGVVDDSQLPKDRFSAERLKGVDSTLKIQPAKLEDSAVYLCASSPRTSGSKSEQYFGPGTRLTVT.